This record looks at one T cell receptor (beta chain) sequence and its context. It lacks a known antigen. Base quality data are lacking; no much larger clone is found one base away. This sample also contains other DNA sequences that code for the same CDR3. The data derive from a study of shared clonotypes between healthy human individuals (dated by TCRdb to about 2020). At the level of the whole study: The cohort included three men and a couple of women between 18 and 49 years of age. Each donor's leukapheresis produced roughly between roughly 0.85 and 9.5 billion PBMCs. For each donor, CD4 naive and CD4 memory were each given three plates, CD8 naive was given two plates, and CD8 memory was given one plate. To estimate repertoire size and how much clonotype sharing occurs between individuals, the study deeply sequenced the blood TCR repertoires of 5 or 6 healthy adults. Different laboratories and diverse techniques were used to prepare libraries and sequence TCR repertoires, to increase sequencing depth and limit assay-specific biases. Broader findings and caveats from the paper: When several donors were compared, the shared fraction of clonotypes was about 5.5% for naive CD4, more than 3% for naive CD8, about 2.5% for memory CD4, and 0.4% for memory CD8. Higher generation probabilities were observed for clonotypes shared by all four sorted-subset donors than for non-shared clonotypes. Only blood was sampled, and tissue TCR repertoires likely differ from those in blood. Pairwise subsampling led to the expectation that sequencing depth would affect the degree of clonotype sharing among donors. The genetic and exposure-history diversity represented was limited by the small number of donors. Naive subsets generally had larger estimated clonotype richness than memory subsets did. Even with the large sequencing depth, rarefaction of the sorted-subset datasets indicated that sequencing was incomplete.

V is pruned by 5 bases and J by 0 bases, leaving 5 bases of the junction without a gene match. The germline V gene encodes CDR1 SEHNR and CDR2 FQNEAQ (reference sequence). The CDR3 has 15 amino acids, counting the end cysteine and phenylalanine. Only the CDR3 DNA stays, 45 bases, in frame from base 1. Using the deep immunoSEQ assay, multiplex PCR amplified TCR CDR3 regions from genomic DNA. Genomic DNA extracted from each cell subset was distributed evenly over all wells of several immunoSEQ 96-well plates, and each plate served as one replicate. For sorted subsets, around 200 ng genomic DNA, equal to about 30,000 T cell genomes, was loaded into each replicate PCR. Purified libraries were quantified with a Qubit 3.0 fluorometer, sized on a Bioanalyzer 2100, and re-quantified with the KAPA Library Quantification kit. Every immunoSEQ 96-well plate was sequenced on a dedicated single-read 150-cycle Illumina NextSeq 550 flow cell. The paper's processing steps were these. Because the immunoSEQ output included only junctional sequences and no quality scores, the filtering could not be the same as the filtering used for full-length reads. To assign V/J genes and CDR3, sequences were annotated using PyIR, a Python wrapper for IgBLAST v1.9, with IMGT germline references. Reads were removed for weak V/J assignments (E-value above 1e-6), missing CDR3, stop codons, out-of-frame junctions, or ambiguous translated residues. V3J clonotypes were defined as sequences sharing an identical inferred V gene, J gene, and CDR3 amino acid sequence. To compute the percentage overlap between repertoires, the number of shared unique clonotypes was divided by the size of the smaller repertoire. Three approaches were used to assess repertoire richness: RTK rarefaction, the Chao1 estimator, and Recon v2.1 estimates of unobserved clonotypes. For all TCRbeta clonotypes obtained by the gDNA method from four donors, generation probabilities were computed with OLGA. This immuneACCESS table, as held by TCRdb, lists in-frame sequences with V and J called but not all clones. Of the missing ones, under half trace to an unresolved V gene in checked studies; the others have no known cause. The DNA gave D and trimming, while V, J and clone size come from that table. For this sample there are around 1.9 million clones; approximately 94% appear just once. The top ten constitute more than 1.5% of the sample.

CD8 naive samples were CD45RO-negative cells positively selected for CCR7, giving a CD45RA+CCR7+ population that excluded TemRA cells. The donors were healthy, HIV-negative adults with no recently reported acute infections or vaccinations. Every donor was a Caucasian adult living in Nashville, Tennessee, USA. Blood was collected by leukapheresis, and PBMCs were isolated by Ficoll-Histopaque density gradient centrifugation and then cryopreserved in liquid nitrogen vapor phase. Analytical flow cytometry was used to check the purity and quantity of every magnetically sorted T cell population. From each sorted fraction, genomic DNA was isolated and quantified by UV absorbance on a Nanodrop 2000c.

The chain joins TRBV7-9 to TRBJ2-7, and 9 junctional nucleotides match TRBD1. The sample consisted of naive CD8+ T cells from PBMCs. What this sample's cell subset or site label stands for: CD45RA+CCR7+. The clonotype was recovered from a man between 18 and 35 years old in good health. Some clones in this sample may be carry-over from other donors' samples. Here the CDR3 is given as CASSPGQGPSYEQYF. The DNA sequence reads TGTGCCAGCAGCCCGGGACAGGGCCCCTCCTACGAGCAGTACTTC.